One sample yielded the 2 T cell receptor beta chains listed below, sequenced in a study of blood T cell repertoires in COVID-19. Only in-frame clones appear in the TCRdb table, and some are missing; sequencing was by immunoSEQ multiplex PCR. In the table there are 100,000 to 120,000 clones, roughly 76% of which are singletons. The specimen sequenced was peripheral blood. The receptors were gathered from a woman aged 60 to 75 with acute or convalescent COVID-19.

This clone was seen only a few times. The rearrangement links TRBV3-1 (or the pseudogene TRBV3-2) to TRBJ1-5; possibly TRBD1 for D (5 bases). The CDR3 sequence is 16 residues long. With 0 bases removed from V and 0 bases from J, the gap between germline ends came to 9 bases. Germline CDR1 and CDR2: LGHDT and YNNKEL (reference sequence). The CDR3 protein is CASSQDGGYSNQPQHF. The DNA for the CDR3 is TGTGCCAGCAGCCAAGATGGGGGGTATAGCAATCAGCCCCAGCATTTT.

The table lists this clone with many counts. V is TRBV18 and J is TRBJ1-5; D is ambiguous. The CDR3 spans 13 residues. The V end lost 4 bases, the J end lost 6 bases, and 10 bases lay between the germline ends. The germline gives CDR1 KGHSH, CDR2 LQKENI. The CDR3 here is CASSRDMSQPQHF. The DNA for the CDR3 is TGTGCCAGCTCACGAGACATGAGTCAGCCCCAGCATTTT.